These T cell receptor beta chains were read from a single sample in a study of T-cell reconstitution after alpha-beta-depleted transplantation in children. TCRdb passed the PCR reads through MiXCR, listing each CDR3 protein once. The sample lists about 98,000 distinct CDR3 sequences; 20% to 25% were seen once. Sample: PBMCs, taken before TCRalphabeta/CD19-depleted stem cell transplant. The receptors were gathered from a boy between 2 and 10 years old with acute lymphoblastic leukemia, due to receive a stem cell transplant. CDR3s include the opening cysteine and the closing phenylalanine or tryptophan. Each record gives: V gene, clone size, CDR3 length, J gene, D gene, CDR3 protein, CDR3 DNA. D genes are given only for firm matches. Rows may omit the clone size; those that give it use once, few, many or a size class.

TRBV12-3/TRBV12-4	few	16	TRBJ2-5	NA	CASSSPSLATQETQYF	TGTGCCAGCAGTTCACCGAGCCTAGCGACTCAAGAGACCCAGTACTTC
TRBV6-1	few	14	TRBJ2-1	NA	CASSKGGAYNEQFF	TGTGCCAGCAGTAAAGGGGGGGCCTACAATGAGCAGTTCTTC
TRBV6-1	few	15	TRBJ2-7	NA	CASSTGQVLSYEQYF	TGTGCCAGCAGTACGGGACAAGTCCTCTCCTACGAGCAGTACTTC
TRBV7-6	NA	19	TRBJ2-2	TRBD1	CASSLFRSGTGGSTGELFF	TGTGCCAGCAGCTTATTCCGTTCGGGGACAGGGGGATCCACCGGGGAGCTGTTTTTT
TRBV3-1	NA	15	TRBJ1-1	TRBD1	CASSFFGQGNTEAFF	TGTGCCAGCAGCTTCTTTGGACAGGGAAACACTGAAGCTTTCTTT
TRBV7-9	NA	16	TRBJ2-7	NA	CASSLAIGLSSYEQYF	TGTGCCAGCAGCTTAGCGATTGGCCTCAGCTCCTACGAGCAGTACTTC
TRBV28	few	15	TRBJ2-2	NA	CASSLWQGSDGELFF	TGTGCCAGCAGTTTATGGCAGGGTTCTGACGGGGAGCTGTTTTTT
TRBV7-9	few	16	TRBJ2-7	NA	CASSKDSGTTAYEQYF	TGTGCCAGCAGCAAAGACTCCGGGACGACCGCCTACGAGCAGTACTTC
TRBV29-1	many	13	TRBJ2-3	NA	CSVAGSWTDTQYF	TGCAGCGTTGCAGGGAGTTGGACAGATACGCAGTATTTT
TRBV4-1	few	16	TRBJ2-1	TRBD2	CASSHSGLAGNNEQFF	TGCGCCAGCAGCCATTCGGGACTAGCGGGGAACAATGAGCAGTTCTTC
TRBV3-1	NA	15	TRBJ2-1	NA	CASSQVTSSYNEQFF	TGTGCCAGCAGCCAAGTGACTAGCTCCTACAATGAGCAGTTCTTC
TRBV28	NA	15	TRBJ2-2	NA	CASSFLGGRAGELFF	TGTGCCAGCAGTTTCCTAGGGGGTCGGGCCGGGGAGCTGTTTTTT
TRBV7-2	few	16	TRBJ2-2	TRBD2	CASSLVLSGRSGELFF	TGTGCCAGCAGCTTAGTCTTAAGCGGGAGATCCGGGGAGCTGTTTTTT